This T cell receptor beta chain was sequenced in a study of blood T cell repertoires in COVID-19. About the study: PBMCs, B-cell-depleted T cells, or T cells were the source of the cDNA or gDNA that made up the material.

Assay: immunoSEQ multiplex PCR; the TCRdb copy retains only in-frame clones and omits some. The sample yields approximately 160,000 clones, approximately 73% seen once. The V and J ends lost 7 bases and 5 bases respectively, with 14 bases between them. This CDR3 spans 13 amino acids. The sequenced material came from peripheral blood. The chain is built from TRBV12-3 or TRBV12-4 and TRBJ1-1, with D possibly matching TRBD1 (5 bases). This receptor was identified in a woman older than 75 with acute or convalescent COVID-19. For the CDR3, the DNA is TGTGCCAGCATCGGAGACAGTCTAACTGAAGCTTTCTTT. Its protein is CASIGDSLTEAFF.